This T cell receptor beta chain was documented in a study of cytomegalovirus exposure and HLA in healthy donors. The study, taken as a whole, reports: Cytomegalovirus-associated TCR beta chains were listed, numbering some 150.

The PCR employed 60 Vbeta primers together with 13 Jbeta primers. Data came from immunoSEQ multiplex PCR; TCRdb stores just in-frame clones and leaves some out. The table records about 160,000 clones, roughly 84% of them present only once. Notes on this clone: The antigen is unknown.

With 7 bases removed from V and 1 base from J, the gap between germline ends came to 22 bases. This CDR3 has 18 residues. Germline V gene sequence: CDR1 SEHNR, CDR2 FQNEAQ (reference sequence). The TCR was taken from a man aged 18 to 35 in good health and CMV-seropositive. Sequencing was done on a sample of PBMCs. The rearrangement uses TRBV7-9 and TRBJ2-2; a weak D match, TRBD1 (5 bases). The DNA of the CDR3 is TGTGCCAGCACCCTACCCGTGGGGCAGGAATGGAACACCGGGGAGCTGTTTTTT. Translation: CASTLPVGQEWNTGELFF.